These T cell receptor beta chains were read from a single sample in a study of T cell responses to AZD1222 COVID-19 vaccine. Profiled with immunoSEQ multiplex PCR; TCRdb holds only in-frame clones, not every one. The profile shows 150,000 to 200,000 clones, roughly 94% of them singletons. Sequenced here: peripheral blood, sampled on day 0 of AZD1222 vaccination. These receptors came from an adult in good health. Each CDR3 is given with its conserved first and last residue. Each record gives: J gene, D gene, V gene, CDR3 length, clone size, CDR3 protein, CDR3 DNA. D genes are given only for firm matches. Clone size is not always given. Where it is, it says once, few, many or a class for expanded clones.

TRBJ2-2 | TRBD1 | TRBV7-9 | 16 | . | CASSLRAGTGTGELFF | TGTGCCAGCAGCTTGAGGGCCGGGACAGGGACCGGGGAGCTGTTTTTT
TRBJ1-2 | TRBD1 | TRBV4-1 | 19 | . | CASSQDNGQGMSDWYGYTF | TGCGCCAGCAGCCAAGATAATGGACAGGGGATGTCGGATTGGTATGGCTACACCTTC
TRBJ1-1 | . | TRBV29-1 | 10 | . | CSAARGEAFF | TGCAGCGCGGCTCGAGGGGAGGCTTTCTTT
TRBJ1-5 | . | TRBV15 | 16 | . | CATSRVTGKEHQPQHF | TGTGCCACCAGCAGAGTTACAGGGAAGGAGCATCAGCCCCAGCATTTT
TRBJ1-5 | . | TRBV24-1 | 12 | . | CATSSHDQPQHF | TGTGCCACCAGTTCCCACGATCAGCCCCAGCATTTT
TRBJ1-6 | TRBD1 | TRBV27 | 16 | few | CASSRLPGQGYSPLHF | TGTGCCAGCAGTCGACTCCCGGGACAGGGTTATTCACCCCTCCACTTT
TRBJ2-1 | . | TRBV2 | 12 | . | CASSESRGEQFF | TGTGCCAGCAGTGAATCTCGGGGTGAGCAGTTCTTC
TRBJ1-1 | . | TRBV19 | 12 | . | CASCRGAAEAFF | TGTGCCAGTTGTAGAGGGGCGGCTGAAGCTTTCTTT
TRBJ2-5 | TRBD1 | TRBV11-2 | 15 | . | CASSFSPDRGQTQYF | TGTGCCAGCAGCTTCTCTCCGGACAGGGGACAGACCCAGTACTTC
TRBJ2-5 | TRBD2 | TRBV3-1/TRBV3-2 | 15 | . | CASSQPGLAVETQYF | TGTGCCAGCAGCCAACCCGGACTAGCGGTGGAGACCCAGTACTTC
TRBJ2-1 | . | TRBV7-3 | 13 | once | CASSLDPGDEQFF | TGTGCCAGCAGCTTAGACCCAGGGGATGAGCAGTTCTTC
TRBJ1-1 | . | TRBV21-1 | 16 | . | CASSKGRREADTEAFF | TGTGCCAGCAGCAAAGGCAGGAGGGAGGCGGACACTGAAGCTTTCTTT
TRBJ2-1 | TRBD2 | TRBV5-1 | 17 | . | CASSLTQLAGGRDEQFF | TGCGCCAGCAGCCTCACTCAACTAGCGGGAGGCCGCGATGAGCAGTTCTTC
TRBJ1-1 | . | TRBV7-9 | 14 | . | CASSWGGRNTEAFF | TGTGCCAGCAGCTGGGGGGGCCGGAACACTGAAGCTTTCTTT
TRBJ2-1 | . | TRBV12-3/TRBV12-4 | 13 | . | CASSFRLVDEQFF | TGTGCCAGCAGTTTCCGGCTAGTTGATGAGCAGTTCTTC
TRBJ1-2 | . | TRBV3-1/TRBV3-2 | 12 | . | CASSEGDYGYTF | TGTGCCAGCAGCGAGGGGGACTATGGCTACACCTTC
TRBJ2-1 | TRBD2 | TRBV13 | 14 | . | CASSPGLDLNEQFF | TGTGCCAGCAGCCCCGGACTAGACCTCAATGAGCAGTTCTTC
TRBJ2-7 | . | TRBV5-1 | 13 | few | CASSLERGFEQYF | TGCGCCAGCAGCTTGGAACGAGGGTTCGAGCAGTACTTC
TRBJ1-2 | . | TRBV6-6 | 13 | once | CASSYASNYGYTF | TGTGCCAGCAGTTACGCCAGCAACTATGGCTACACCTTC
TRBJ2-3 | . | TRBV9 | 15 | . | CASSPEGSAADTQYF | TGTGCCAGCAGCCCCGAGGGTAGCGCGGCAGATACGCAGTATTTT
TRBJ1-2 | . | TRBV7-3 | 13 | . | CASSPGVNYGYTF | TGTGCCAGCAGCCCGGGGGTTAACTATGGCTACACCTTC
TRBJ2-7 | . | TRBV19 | 12 | once | CASSAGPLEQYF | TGTGCCAGTAGTGCAGGTCCCTTGGAGCAGTACTTC
TRBJ2-1 | . | TRBV24-1 | 14 | . | CATSDLRDYNEQFF | TGTGCCACCAGTGATTTAAGGGACTACAATGAGCAGTTCTTC